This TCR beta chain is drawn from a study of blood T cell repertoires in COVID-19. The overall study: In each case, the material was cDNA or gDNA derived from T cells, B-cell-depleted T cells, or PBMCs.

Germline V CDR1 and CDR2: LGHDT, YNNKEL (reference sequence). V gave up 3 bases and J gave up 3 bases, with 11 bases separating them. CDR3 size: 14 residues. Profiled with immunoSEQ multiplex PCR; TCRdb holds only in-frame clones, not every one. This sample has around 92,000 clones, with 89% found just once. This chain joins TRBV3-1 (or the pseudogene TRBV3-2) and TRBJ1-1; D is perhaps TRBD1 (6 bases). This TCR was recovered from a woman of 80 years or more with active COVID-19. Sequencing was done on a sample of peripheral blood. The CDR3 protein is CASSHLGGHTEAFF. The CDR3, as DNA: TGTGCCAGCAGCCACCTCGGGGGGCACACTGAAGCTTTCTTT.